This T cell receptor beta chain was found in a study of T cell clonotyping in hematopoietic cell transplantation (dated by TCRdb to the early 2020s). Regarding the complete study: The study collected 110 to 150 blood samples from approximately 40 consecutive transplant recipients and their related donors. Patients were recruited between 2015 and January 2017 and followed until late 2020 or death.

This clone occurred once. This clone's antigen is unknown. The sample holds no much larger clone one base away, and base qualities are not on file. General findings and caveats noted by the study authors: Overlap with donor repertoires was found for only a small fraction of recipient repertoires, with over 95% found to appear de novo at the given depth. The sample size was limited and the cells went unsorted, which meant the CD4 and CD8 repertoire contributions could not be told apart. Broader posttransplant TCR repertoire diversity was predicted by donor and pretransplant recipient Inverse Simpson Index values. A decrease in recipient TCR diversity was observed after transplant, and a progressive increase in pathologically expanded clonotypes was seen from day 30 to day 180.

With the immunoSEQ assay, which is a bias-controlled multiplex PCR relying on V- and J-specific primers, TCR beta CDR3 regions were amplified from genomic DNA. A proprietary barcode and Illumina adapter sequences were added to the CDR3 amplicons in a second PCR step. An Illumina MiSeq instrument was used for sequencing of the CDR3 libraries. Per the authors' processing: Export and quality control were performed with immunoSEQ Analyzer 3.0, and downstream analyses were performed with R Bioconductor and Immunarch. Repertoire metrics were calculated using only productive rearrangements within the normalized downsampled data set. In the normalized cohort, a clonotype counted as pathologically expanded if the clonotype was larger than 5 templates. Repertoire diversity was measured with the Inverse Simpson Index. To capture all clonotypes, the CMV-specificity analyses were run on the non-normalized data set. This is the immuneACCESS table as TCRdb keeps it, with only in-frame sequences that have V and J called. A part of the clones is gone; compared with another copy, unresolved V genes explain less than half, and the rest is unexplained. V, J and clone size derive from that table, while D and trimming were established from the DNA sequence. The sample data list 2,000 or so clones, and 65% to 80% of these were observed just once. About 8% of the sample belongs to the ten largest clones.

Related transplant donors provided blood samples for TCR beta sequencing. Using Nuclei Lysis Solution, genomic DNA was extracted from unfractionated peripheral blood mononuclear cells that were either fresh or cryopreserved. For CDR1 and CDR2, the germline V gene lists SGHTA and FQGNSA. V loses 0 bases of germline sequence and J loses 12 bases, and the interval between the two ends is 15 bases. Its CDR3 holds 14 amino acids, cysteine through phenylalanine. The sequence is cut down to CDR3 DNA, 42 bases in frame from base 1. Sequenced sample: peripheral blood mononuclear cells. This receptor was obtained from a man aged 30 to 45 in good health. Some clones in this sample may be carry-over from other donors' samples. The V and J segments used are TRBV7-2 and TRBJ2-1; the D gene assignment is ambiguous. In nucleotides, the sequence is TGTGCCAGCAGCTTAGCGCCTCGAAGTGGTGGGCAGTTCTTC. Translated, it gives CASSLAPRSGGQFF.